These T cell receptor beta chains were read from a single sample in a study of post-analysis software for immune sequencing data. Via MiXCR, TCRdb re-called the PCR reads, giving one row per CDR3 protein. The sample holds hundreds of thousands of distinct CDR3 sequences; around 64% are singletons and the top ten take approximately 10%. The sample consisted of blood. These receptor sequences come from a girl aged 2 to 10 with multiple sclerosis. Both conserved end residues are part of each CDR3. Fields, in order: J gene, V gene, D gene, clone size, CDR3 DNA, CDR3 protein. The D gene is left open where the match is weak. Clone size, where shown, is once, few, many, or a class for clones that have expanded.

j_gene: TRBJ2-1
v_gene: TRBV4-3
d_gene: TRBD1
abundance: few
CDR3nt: TGTGCCAGCAGCCAGGACAGGGGCTCCTACAATGAGCAGTTCTTC
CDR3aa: CASSQDRGSYNEQFF

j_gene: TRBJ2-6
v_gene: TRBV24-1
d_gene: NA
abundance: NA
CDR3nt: TGTGCCACCAGTGATGGTCACACCGGGGCCAACGTCCTGACTTTC
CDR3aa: CATSDGHTGANVLTF

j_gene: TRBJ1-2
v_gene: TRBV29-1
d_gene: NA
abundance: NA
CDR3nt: TGCAGCGTTGAAGGTCAGGGACACTATGGCTACACCTTC
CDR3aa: CSVEGQGHYGYTF

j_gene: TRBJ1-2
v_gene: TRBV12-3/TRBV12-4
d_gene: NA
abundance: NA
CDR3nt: TGTGCCAGCGGAAGGGAAGTAGGTGGCTACACCTTC
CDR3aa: CASGREVGGYTF

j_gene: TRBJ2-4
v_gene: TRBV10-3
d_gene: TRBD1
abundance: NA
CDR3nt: TGTGCCATCAGTGAGTCGAAGACAGGGACAAGTTTTGGCATTCAGTACTTC
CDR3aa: CAISESKTGTSFGIQYF

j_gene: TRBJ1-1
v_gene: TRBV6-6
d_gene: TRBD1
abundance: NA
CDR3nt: TGTGCCAGCAGTCCCCGACAGGGACGAGATACTGAAGCTTTCTTT
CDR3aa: CASSPRQGRDTEAFF

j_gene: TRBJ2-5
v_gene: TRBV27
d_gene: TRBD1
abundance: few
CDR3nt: TGTGCCAGCAGTCGGACAGGCCGAGACCCTCTTGGGGAGACCCAGTACTTC
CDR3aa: CASSRTGRDPLGETQYF

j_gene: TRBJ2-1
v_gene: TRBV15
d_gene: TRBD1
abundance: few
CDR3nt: TGTGCCACCAGGGAACAGGGGAGTACCTACAATGAGCAGTTCTTC
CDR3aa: CATREQGSTYNEQFF

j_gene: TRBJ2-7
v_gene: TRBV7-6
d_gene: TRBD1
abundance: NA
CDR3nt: TGTGCCAGCAGCTTAGTCGGAACAGGGGGCATGGACGAGCAGTACTTC
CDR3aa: CASSLVGTGGMDEQYF

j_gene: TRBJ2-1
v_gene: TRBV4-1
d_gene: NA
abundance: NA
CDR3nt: TGCGCCAGCAGCCAAGATCTTGTGTTAGCCCGGTTCTTC
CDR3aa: CASSQDLVLARFF

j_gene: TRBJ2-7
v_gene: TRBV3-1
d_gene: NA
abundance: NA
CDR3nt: TGTGCCAGCAGCCAAGGATACGCCCCCTACGAGCAGTACTTC
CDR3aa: CASSQGYAPYEQYF

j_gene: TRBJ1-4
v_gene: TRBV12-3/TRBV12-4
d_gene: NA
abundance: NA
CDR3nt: TGTGCCAGCAGTTCCCAGGGTTTGGGAGAAAAACTGTTTTTT
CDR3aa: CASSSQGLGEKLFF

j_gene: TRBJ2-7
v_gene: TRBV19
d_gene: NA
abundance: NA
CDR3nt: TGTGCCACCCGGGATCGACAGTTCTACGAGCAGTACTTC
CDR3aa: CATRDRQFYEQYF

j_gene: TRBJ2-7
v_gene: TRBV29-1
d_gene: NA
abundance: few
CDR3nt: TGCAGCGTAAAGGGGAGTACCTACGAGCAGTACTTC
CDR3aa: CSVKGSTYEQYF

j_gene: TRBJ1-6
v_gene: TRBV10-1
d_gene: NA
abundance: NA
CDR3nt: TGCGCCGGGGAGCTGGACGGCGGACCATATTCACCCCTCCACTTT
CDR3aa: CAGELDGGPYSPLHF

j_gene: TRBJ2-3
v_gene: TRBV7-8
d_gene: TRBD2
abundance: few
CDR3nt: TGTGCCAGCAGCTTTGCGGGAGATACAGATACGCAGTATTTT
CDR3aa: CASSFAGDTDTQYF

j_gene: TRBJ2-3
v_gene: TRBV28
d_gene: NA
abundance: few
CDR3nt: TGTGCCAGCAGTTTTCGCCCAGATACGCAGTATTTT
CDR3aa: CASSFRPDTQYF

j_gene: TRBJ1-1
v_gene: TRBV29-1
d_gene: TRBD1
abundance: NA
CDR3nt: TGCAGCGTTACCCCCGGCGTTGGACAGGGATTTACTGAAGCTTTCTTT
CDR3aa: CSVTPGVGQGFTEAFF

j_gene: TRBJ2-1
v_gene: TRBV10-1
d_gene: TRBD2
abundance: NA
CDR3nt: TGCGCCAGCAGTGAAGCGGGGAAGTACAATGAGCAGTTCTTC
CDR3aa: CASSEAGKYNEQFF

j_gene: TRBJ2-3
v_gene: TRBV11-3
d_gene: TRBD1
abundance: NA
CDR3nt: TGTGCCAGCAGCCAGCGACAGGGAACAACAGATACGCAGTATTTT
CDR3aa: CASSQRQGTTDTQYF

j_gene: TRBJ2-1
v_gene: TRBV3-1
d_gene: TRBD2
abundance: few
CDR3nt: TGTGCCAGCAGCCAAGATAACCTAGCGGGAGGGATCTACAATGAGCAGTTCTTC
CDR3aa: CASSQDNLAGGIYNEQFF

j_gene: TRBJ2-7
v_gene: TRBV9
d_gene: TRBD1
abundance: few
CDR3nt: TGTGCCAGCAGCGTATCGACAGGGCTCGAGCAGTACTTC
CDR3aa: CASSVSTGLEQYF

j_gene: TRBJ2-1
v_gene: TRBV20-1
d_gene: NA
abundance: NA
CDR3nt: TGCAGTGCTACGACAATGGGTTCCTACAATGAGCAGTTCTTC
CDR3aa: CSATTMGSYNEQFF

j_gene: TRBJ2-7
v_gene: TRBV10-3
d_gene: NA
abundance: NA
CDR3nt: TGTGCCGTCCGGGACAACTCCTACGAGCAGTACTTC
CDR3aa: CAVRDNSYEQYF

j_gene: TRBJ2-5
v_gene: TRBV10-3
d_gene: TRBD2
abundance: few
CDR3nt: TGTGCCATTCCTTCGCCCTCTAGCGGGGGACAAGAGACCCAGTACTTC
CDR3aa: CAIPSPSSGGQETQYF

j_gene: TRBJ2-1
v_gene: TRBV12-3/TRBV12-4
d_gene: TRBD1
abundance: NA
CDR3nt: TGTGCCAGCAGGTCACAGGGGGCGGCGAACAATGAGCAGTTCTTC
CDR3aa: CASRSQGAANNEQFF

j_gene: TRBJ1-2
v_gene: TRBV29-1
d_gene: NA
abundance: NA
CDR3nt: TGCAGCGTTGATGGAAGGGGGGGGCTCGGCTATGGCTACACCTTC
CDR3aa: CSVDGRGGLGYGYTF

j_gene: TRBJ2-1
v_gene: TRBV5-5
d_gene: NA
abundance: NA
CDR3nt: TGTGCCAGCAGCTCTCTCGGAACATACTCAGGCGATGAGCAGTTCTTC
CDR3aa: CASSSLGTYSGDEQFF

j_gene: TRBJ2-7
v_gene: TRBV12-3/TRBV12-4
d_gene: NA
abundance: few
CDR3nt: TGTGCCAGCAGTTTAGAGGAGACAGGCTACGAGCAGTACTTC
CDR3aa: CASSLEETGYEQYF

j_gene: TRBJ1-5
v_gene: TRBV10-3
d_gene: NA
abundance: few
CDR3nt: TGTGCCATCAGTGAGGGACCAAATCAGCCCCAGCATTTT
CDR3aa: CAISEGPNQPQHF

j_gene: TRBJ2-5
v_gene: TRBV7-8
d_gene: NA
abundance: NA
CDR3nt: TGTGCCAGCAGCTTAGCACGGACACAAGAGACCCAGTACTTC
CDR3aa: CASSLARTQETQYF

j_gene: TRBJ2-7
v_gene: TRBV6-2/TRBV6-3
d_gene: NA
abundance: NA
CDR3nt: TGTGCCAGCAGTTATCAGAACTACGAGCAGTACTTC
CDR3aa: CASSYQNYEQYF

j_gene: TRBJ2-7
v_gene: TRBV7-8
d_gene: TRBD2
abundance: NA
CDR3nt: TGTGCCAGCAGCTGGGGACTAGCGGGGACACCCTACGAGCAGTACTTC
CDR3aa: CASSWGLAGTPYEQYF

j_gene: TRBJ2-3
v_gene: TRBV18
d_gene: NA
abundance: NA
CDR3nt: TGTGCCAGCTCACCACTCCATGGGGGAACCGTTCGCCCAGATACGCAGTATTTT
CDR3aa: CASSPLHGGTVRPDTQYF

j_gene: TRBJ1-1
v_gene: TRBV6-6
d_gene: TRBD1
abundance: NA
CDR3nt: TGTGCCAGCAGTTACTCACCGGGACAGGTAGAAGCTTTCTTT
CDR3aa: CASSYSPGQVEAFF

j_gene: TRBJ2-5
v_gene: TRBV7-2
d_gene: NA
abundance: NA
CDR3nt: TGTGCCAGCAGCTCCTTATCGGGACACAATGAGCAGTACTTC
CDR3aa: CASSSLSGHNEQYF

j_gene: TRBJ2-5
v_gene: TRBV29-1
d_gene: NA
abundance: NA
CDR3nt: TGCAGCCTCCGGGAAGGAGGGGAGACCCAGTACTTC
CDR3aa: CSLREGGETQYF